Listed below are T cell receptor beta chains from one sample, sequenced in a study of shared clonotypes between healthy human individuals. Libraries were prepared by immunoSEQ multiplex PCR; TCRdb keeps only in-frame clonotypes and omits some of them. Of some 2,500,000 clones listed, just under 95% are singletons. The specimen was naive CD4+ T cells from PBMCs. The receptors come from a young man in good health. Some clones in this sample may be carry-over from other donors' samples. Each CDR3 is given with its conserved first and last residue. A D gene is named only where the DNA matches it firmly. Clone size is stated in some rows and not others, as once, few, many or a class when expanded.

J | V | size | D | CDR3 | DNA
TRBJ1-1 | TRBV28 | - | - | CASFTVAEAFF | TGTGCCAGCTTTACGGTCGCTGAAGCTTTCTTT
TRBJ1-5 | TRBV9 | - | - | CASSSPPSNQPQHF | TGTGCCAGCAGCTCCCCCCCGAGCAATCAGCCCCAGCATTTT
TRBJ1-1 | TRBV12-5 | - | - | CASGLVLGPKRRPEAFF | TGTGCTAGTGGTTTGGTACTAGGGCCGAAGAGGCGACCTGAAGCTTTCTTT
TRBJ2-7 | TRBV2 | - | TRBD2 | CASGLAGDEQYF | TGTGCCAGCGGACTAGCGGGAGACGAGCAGTACTTC
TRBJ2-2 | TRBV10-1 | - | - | CASSGKSSNTGELFF | TGCGCCAGCAGTGGAAAAAGCTCGAACACCGGGGAGCTGTTTTTT
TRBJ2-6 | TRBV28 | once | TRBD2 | CASRPRRGSGANVLTF | TGTGCCAGCAGGCCTCGGCGGGGGTCTGGGGCCAACGTCCTGACTTTC
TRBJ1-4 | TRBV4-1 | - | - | CASTPTAQNEKLFF | TGCGCCAGCACCCCGACAGCTCAAAATGAAAAACTGTTTTTT
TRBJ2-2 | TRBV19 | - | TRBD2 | CASSTKGLANTGELFF | TGTGCCAGTAGTACTAAGGGACTAGCGAACACCGGGGAGCTGTTTTTT
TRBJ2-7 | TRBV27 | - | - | CASSSGVVGEQYF | TGTGCCAGCAGTTCAGGGGTTGTGGGCGAGCAGTACTTC
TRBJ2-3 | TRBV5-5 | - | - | CASSLWSGGTDTQYF | TGTGCCAGCAGCTTGTGGTCAGGGGGCACAGATACGCAGTATTTT
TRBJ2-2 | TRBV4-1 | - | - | CASSQDNRRNGELFF | TGCGCCAGCAGCCAAGATAATCGCAGAAACGGGGAGCTGTTTTTT
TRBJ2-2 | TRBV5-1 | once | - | CASSRGQSANTGELFF | TGCGCCAGCAGCAGAGGACAGTCCGCGAACACCGGGGAGCTGTTTTTT
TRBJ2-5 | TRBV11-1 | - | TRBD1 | CASSQNRGWGTQYF | TGTGCCAGCAGCCAGAACAGGGGGTGGGGGACCCAGTACTTC
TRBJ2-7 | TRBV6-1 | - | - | CASSAPGSLRLEQYF | TGTGCCAGCAGTGCCCCTGGGAGCCTACGTTTGGAGCAGTACTTC
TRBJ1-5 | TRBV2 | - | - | CASSPRLGSNQPQHF | TGTGCCAGCAGTCCTAGGCTGGGGAGCAATCAGCCCCAGCATTTT
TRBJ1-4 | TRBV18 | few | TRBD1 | CASSRGQTNEKLFF | TGTGCCAGCTCACGGGGACAGACTAATGAAAAACTGTTTTTT
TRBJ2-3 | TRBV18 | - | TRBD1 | CASSPAGGATDTQYF | TGTGCCAGCTCACCAGCAGGGGGAGCCACAGATACGCAGTATTTT
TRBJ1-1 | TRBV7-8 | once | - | CASSVLGLGTEAFF | TGTGCCAGCAGCGTACTTGGCTTGGGGACTGAAGCTTTCTTT
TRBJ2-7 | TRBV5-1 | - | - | CASSFEVTSYEQYF | TGCGCCAGCAGCTTTGAGGTTACCTCCTACGAGCAGTACTTC
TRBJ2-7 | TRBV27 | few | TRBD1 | CASSPLRDRAHEQYF | TGTGCCAGCAGTCCCCTCCGGGACAGGGCCCACGAGCAGTACTTC
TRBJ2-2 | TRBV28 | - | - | CASARGRNTGELFF | TGTGCCAGTGCGAGAGGGAGAAACACCGGGGAGCTGTTTTTT
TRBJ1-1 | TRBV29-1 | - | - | CSVEYTVGLAFF | TGCAGCGTTGAATACACGGTAGGGTTAGCTTTCTTT
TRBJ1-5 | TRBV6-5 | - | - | CASSRNQPQHF | TGTGCCAGCTCACGGAATCAGCCCCAGCATTTT
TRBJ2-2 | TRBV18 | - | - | CASSRDTGELFF | TGTGCCAGCTCACGCGACACCGGGGAGCTGTTTTTT
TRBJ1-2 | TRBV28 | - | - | CASSLGGSTNYGYTF | TGTGCCAGCAGTCTAGGCGGCAGTACTAACTATGGCTACACCTTC
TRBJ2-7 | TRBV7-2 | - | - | CASSLARAAVGEQYF | TGTGCCAGCAGCTTAGCGAGGGCGGCAGTGGGGGAGCAGTACTTC
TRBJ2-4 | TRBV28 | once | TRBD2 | CASSPPSPGGGRAKNIQYF | TGTGCCAGCAGCCCGCCTTCCCCGGGGGGGGGAAGGGCCAAAAACATTCAGTACTTC